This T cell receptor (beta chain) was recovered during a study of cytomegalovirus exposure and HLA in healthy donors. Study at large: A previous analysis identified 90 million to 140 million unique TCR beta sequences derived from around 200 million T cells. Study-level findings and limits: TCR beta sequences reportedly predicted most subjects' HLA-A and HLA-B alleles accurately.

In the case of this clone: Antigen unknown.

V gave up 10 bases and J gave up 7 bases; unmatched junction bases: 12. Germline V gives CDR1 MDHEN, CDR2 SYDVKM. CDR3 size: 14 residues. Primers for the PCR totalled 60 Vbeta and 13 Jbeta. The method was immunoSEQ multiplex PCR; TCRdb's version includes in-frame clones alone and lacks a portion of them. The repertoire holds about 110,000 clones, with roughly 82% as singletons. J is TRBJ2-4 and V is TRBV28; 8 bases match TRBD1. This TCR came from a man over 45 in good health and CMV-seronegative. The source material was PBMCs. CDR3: CATDPRTGINIQYF. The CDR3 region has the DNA TGTGCCACCGATCCTAGGACAGGGATCAACATTCAGTACTTC.